The 8 T cell receptor beta chains listed next were all sequenced from one sample in a study of a mutant IDH1 vaccine in newly diagnosed glioma. Assay used: immunoSEQ multiplex PCR; TCRdb lists only in-frame clones, some missing. The table shows about 21,000 clones, with under 90% occurring only once. Time point indicated: week 11, during vaccination. Every vaccination contained 300 ug of the mutant IDH1 20-mer peptide and was paired with topical imiquimod. These receptors' antigens are unknown. Here the sequenced sample was PBMCs, taken from a glioma patient whose treatment included an IDH1 peptide vaccine. Receptor source: a woman between 40 and 55 years old with glioma.

The chain is built from TRBV7-6 and TRBJ1-2; no firm D call. CDR1 SGHVS and CDR2 FNYEAQ come from the germline V gene. V shed 1 base and J shed 6 bases, with 9 bases lying between them. This CDR3 has 13 residues. The CDR3 loop reads CASSLVIGDGYTF. DNA of the CDR3: TGTGCCAGCAGCTTAGTTATCGGTGATGGCTACACCTTC.

The chain uses TRBV7-2 and TRBJ1-1; the D is unclear. CDR1 and CDR2 (germline): SGHTA, FQGNSA. This CDR3 comprises 12 residues. V dropped 3 bases and J dropped 11 bases, with 13 bases sitting between them. The DNA of the CDR3 is TGTGCCAGCAGCTTCTATGAGAGGTCTGCTTTCTTT. It encodes CASSFYERSAFF.

In its sample, this clone was seen once. This chain connects TRBV5-1 to TRBJ2-5; D not resolved. Germline V lookup: CDR1 SGHRS, CDR2 YFSETQ. Trimming removed 0 bases from V and 5 bases from J, with 8 bases in between. The CDR3 loop spans 13 amino acids. The CDR3, as DNA: TGCGCCAGCAGCTTGGGTGGTGGGGAGACCCAGTACTTC. It encodes CASSLGGGETQYF.

The rearrangement joins TRBV5-1 to TRBJ2-7; TRBD1 matches 7 bases. CDR3 length equals 14 residues. After removal of 4 bases from V and 3 bases from J, the junction contained 7 bases not matched to a gene. From germline, CDR1 is SGHRS and CDR2 YFSETQ. This CDR3 is CASSPGQIDYEQYF. The CDR3 DNA is TGCGCCAGCAGCCCGGGACAGATCGACTACGAGCAGTACTTC.

The chain carries TRBV7-9 and TRBJ1-1; TRBD1 matches 11 bases. The length of the CDR3 is 16 residues. The V and J ends lost 5 bases and 0 bases, in that order; junction bases with no gene match: 5. Germline assignment: CDR1 SEHNR and CDR2 FQNEAQ (reference sequence). As DNA, the CDR3 is TGTGCCAGCAGCCAACCGGGACAGGGGGTGAACACTGAAGCTTTCTTT. Its translation: CASSQPGQGVNTEAFF. Full variable domain (remainder filled in from reference TRBV7-9 and TRBJ1-1): DTGVSQNPRHKITKRGQNVTFRCDPISEHNRLYWYRQTLGQGPEFLTYFQNEAQLEKSRLLSDRFSAERPKGSFSTLEIQRTEQGDSAMYLCASSQPGQGVNTEAFFGQGTRLTVV.

This chain connects TRBV5-5 to TRBJ2-1; D remains ambiguous. Deletions cut 2 bases from V and 0 bases from J, with 9 bases between. Germline CDR1 is SGHKS and CDR2 is YYEKEE (reference sequence). This CDR3 spans 15 amino acids. The CDR3 coding sequence is TGTGCCAGCAGCTTTGGTGGCAGCTCCTACAATGAGCAGTTCTTC. Translating gives CASSFGGSSYNEQFF.

Written as DNA, the CDR3 is TGTGCCAGCAGCCCGAGGGGGCCAGGAACTGAAGCTTTCTTT. Amino acid sequence: CASSPRGPGTEAFF. The chain recombines TRBV7-9 with TRBJ1-1, with TRBD1 matching over 7 bases. The CDR3 contains 14 residues. The germline gives CDR1 SEHNR, CDR2 FQNEAQ (reference sequence). J was trimmed by 5 bases and V by 5 bases; bases with no gene match: 8. The entire variable domain, with the rest obtained from reference TRBV7-9 and TRBJ1-1, is as follows: DTGVSQNPRHKITKRGQNVTFRCDPISEHNRLYWYRQTLGQGPEFLTYFQNEAQLEKSRLLSDRFSAERPKGSFSTLEIQRTEQGDSAMYLCASSPRGPGTEAFFGQGTRLTVV.

V usage is TRBV6-6 and J usage is TRBJ1-3; D may be TRBD1 (5 bases). The CDR3 totals 15 residues. V was trimmed by 5 bases and J by 1 base, leaving 12 bases between them. The germline V gene encodes CDR1 MNHNY and CDR2 SVGAGI (reference sequence). The CDR3 protein is CASSAQGLSGNTIYF. For the CDR3, the DNA is TGTGCCAGCAGTGCCCAGGGCTTATCTGGAAACACCATATATTTT.